The next 22 T cell receptor beta chains were all read from a single sample in a study of early T cells in non-severe SARS-CoV-2 infection. TCRdb recomputed calls from the 5' RACE reads with MiXCR, one row per CDR3 protein. The sample includes 55,000 to 80,000 distinct CDR3 sequences, about 11% of them seen just once. Sequencing was performed on whole blood. These receptors were collected from an adult who was a healthcare worker with PCR-confirmed SARS-CoV-2 infection or an uninfected control (not recorded which).

This clonotype was seen at least ten times. The genes are TRBV6-6 and TRBJ1-2; D may be TRBD1 (5 bases). The length of the CDR3 is 15 residues. V lost 0 bases and J 8 bases, leaving 16 bases between the germline ends. In germline, CDR1 is MNHNY, CDR2 SVGAGI (reference sequence). The DNA of the CDR3 is TGTGCCAGCAGTTACTCTGCTCAAGGGGCCAGCGGCTACACCTTC. Translated: CASSYSAQGASGYTF.

This clonotype was observed many times. CDR3 nucleotides: TGTGCCACCCGACTAGCGGGAGTGAATGAGCAGTTCTTC. This encodes CATRLAGVNEQFF. V and J are TRBV6-2 or TRBV6-3 and TRBJ2-1; 12 positions match TRBD2. With V trimmed by 10 bases and J by 7 bases, 5 bases remained unmatched. Germline V gives CDR1 MNHEY, CDR2 SVGEGT. This CDR3 region has 13 residues.

The chain joins TRBV2 to TRBJ1-4; the D gene is possibly TRBD1 (5 bases). In germline, CDR1 is SNHLY, CDR2 FYNNEI. V gave up 1 base and J gave up 8 bases, with 8 bases separating them. The CDR3 sequence is 13 residues long. CDR3: CASSEGQLEKLFF. In DNA form, the CDR3 reads TGTGCCAGCAGTGAAGGACAGCTCGAAAAACTGTTTTTT. The full variable domain, in which reference TRBV2 and TRBJ1-4 provide the parts outside the CDR3, is EPEVTQTPSHQVTQMGQEVILRCVPISNHLYFYWYRQILGQKVEFLVSFYNNEISEKSEIFDDQFSVERPDGSNFTLKIRSTKLEDSAMYFCASSEGQLEKLFFGSGTQLSVL.

This clonotype was seen repeatedly, ten times or more. The chain is built from TRBV14 and TRBJ2-4; weak D call: TRBD1 (6 bases). Germline assignment: CDR1 SGHDN and CDR2 FVKESK. This CDR3 has 16 residues. The V end lost 2 bases, the J end lost 3 bases, and 14 bases lay between the germline ends. DNA for the CDR3: TGTGCCAGCAGCCAACGCACAGGGTTAGGCAAAAACATTCAGTACTTC. Protein sequence: CASSQRTGLGKNIQYF.

This clonotype was counted at least ten times. The chain links TRBV9 to TRBJ2-1; D is ambiguous. Trimming removed 3 bases from V and 2 bases from J, with 12 bases in between. The CDR3 has 15 amino acids. Germline V gene lookup returns CDR1 SGDLS and CDR2 YYNGEE. The CDR3 reads CASSATMIPYNEQFF. The CDR3 region has the DNA TGTGCCAGCAGCGCTACTATGATACCCTACAATGAGCAGTTCTTC.

This rearrangement joins TRBV7-2 to TRBJ2-7; 10 bases are shared with TRBD1. The CDR3 runs 15 residues. Trimming at V came to 5 bases and at J to 4 bases, leaving 8 bases not matched to a gene. Germline assignment: CDR1 SGHTA and CDR2 FQGNSA. The CDR3 DNA is TGTGCCAGCAGCCCCTTCGGGACAGGGGAATACGAGCAGTACTTC. It encodes CASSPFGTGEYEQYF.

Relative to its sample, this clonotype is medium-sized (0.01 to 0.1%). The J gene is TRBJ2-3, the V gene TRBV12-3 or TRBV12-4; weak D call: TRBD1 (5 bases). The CDR3 contains 14 residues. The ends were cut back, 2 bases at V and 2 bases at J, with 8 bases in the middle. In DNA form, the CDR3 reads TGTGCCAGCAGTTTAAAGGGGTCCACAGATACGCAGTATTTT. It encodes CASSLKGSTDTQYF.

This clonotype was counted at least ten times. V and J are TRBV10-3 and TRBJ1-3; perhaps TRBD1 as D (5 bases). CDR1 and CDR2 (germline): ENHRY, SYGVKD. Between the trimmed V and J ends, which lost 11 bases and 4 bases, there was a span of 18 bases. This CDR3 region has 14 residues. CDR3 coding DNA: TGTGCCGCCGGGACGCCAGGCTCCGGAAACACCATATATTTT. Residues: CAAGTPGSGNTIYF.

This clonotype turned up a few times. J is TRBJ2-2 and V is TRBV20-1; D remains unclear. Deletions cut 0 bases from V and 4 bases from J, with 9 bases between. Germline CDR1 DFQATT, CDR2 SNEGSKA (reference sequence). The CDR3 has 14 residues. The chain's CDR3 is CSARDARSTGELFF. The CDR3 nucleotides read TGCAGTGCTAGAGACGCAAGGAGCACCGGGGAGCTGTTTTTT.

The chain is built from TRBV5-1 and TRBJ2-5, with a possible D match to TRBD1 (6 bases). Germline V gene sequence: CDR1 SGHRS, CDR2 YFSETQ. Trimming cost V 4 bases and J 2 bases, with 21 bases left between them. This CDR3 region has 17 residues. The CDR3 nucleotides are TGCGCCAGCAGCGCACCAGATGGGGGCACTCCTCAAGAGACCCAGTACTTC. This translates into CASSAPDGGTPQETQYF.

The V call is TRBV7-2, the J call TRBJ2-2, with D perhaps TRBD1 (6 bases). Germline CDR1 reads SGHTA; CDR2 reads FQGNSA. V lost 0 bases and J lost 1, with 9 bases in between. CDR3 length: 16 residues. DNA for the CDR3: TGTGCCAGCAGCTTAGCTGGGGGCGGGAACACCGGGGAGCTGTTTTTT. Translating gives CASSLAGGGNTGELFF.

This clonotype has at least ten counts. V gene TRBV30 combines with J gene TRBJ2-6; D gene uncertain. Per the germline V gene, CDR1 is GTSNPN and CDR2 is SVGIG (reference sequence). V dropped 2 bases and J dropped 0 bases, with 11 bases sitting between them. The CDR3 runs 16 residues. The CDR3 sequence: CAWSRTGLSGANVLTF. The DNA of the CDR3 is TGTGCCTGGAGTAGGACCGGTCTCTCTGGGGCCAACGTCCTGACTTTC.

Ten or more counts support this clonotype. The rearrangement uses TRBV20-1 and TRBJ2-5; 9 bases map to TRBD2. This CDR3 spans 16 amino acids. Trimming cost V 0 bases and J 0 bases; bases outside gene matches: 5. CDR1 and CDR2 from the germline V gene are DFQATT and SNEGSKA (reference sequence). The CDR3 DNA is TGCAGTGCTAGAGATCCGGCTAGCGGGGACCAAGAGACCCAGTACTTC. Residues: CSARDPASGDQETQYF.

This clonotype showed up many times. The chain has TRBV3-1 and TRBJ1-5, with D unclear. Per germline, CDR1 LGHDT and CDR2 YNNKEL (reference sequence). Trimming took off 1 base at V and 5 bases at J, with 6 bases between the two ends. The CDR3 is 13 residues long. The CDR3 region is CASSQGSDQPQHF. The CDR3, as DNA: TGTGCCAGCAGCCAAGGCAGCGATCAGCCCCAGCATTTT.

This clonotype was found many times. CDR3 in amino acids: CASSSPRGPETQYF. CDR3 DNA: TGTGCCAGCAGCTCGCCGAGGGGGCCGGAGACCCAGTACTTC. V is TRBV7-9 and J is TRBJ2-5; 7 bases fit TRBD1. V trimming: 4 bases; J trimming: 5 bases; junction bases outside the gene matches: 7. Germline V gene lookup returns CDR1 SEHNR and CDR2 FQNEAQ (reference sequence). The CDR3 covers 14 residues.

This clonotype was seen a handful of times. The chain combines TRBV30 with TRBJ1-1, with 7 nucleotides matching TRBD1. The CDR3 extends over 14 amino acids. Germline trimming cut 5 bases from V and 0 bases from J; bases unmatched to any gene: 6. Looked up from germline, CDR1 is GTSNPN and CDR2 is SVGIG (reference sequence). The CDR3 sequence: CAWVGTVMNTEAFF. Here the CDR3 DNA reads TGTGCCTGGGTAGGGACAGTTATGAACACTGAAGCTTTCTTT.

Many counts were recorded for this clonotype. V and J are TRBV18 and TRBJ2-1; 11 positions agree with TRBD2. The CDR3 extends over 14 amino acids. With 4 bases clipped from V and 8 bases from J, the junction kept 4 bases outside the gene matches. Per the germline V gene, CDR1 is KGHSH and CDR2 is LQKENI. The CDR3 nucleotides are TGTGCCAGCTCACTAGCGGGAGGGCCGGATGAGCAGTTCTTC. Residues: CASSLAGGPDEQFF.

There are a few counts of this clonotype. The chain carries TRBV7-7 and TRBJ2-3; possibly TRBD1 for D (6 bases). Trimming cost V 5 bases and J 2 bases, with 11 bases left between them. Germline V gives CDR1 SSHAT, CDR2 FNYEAQ (reference sequence). This CDR3 spans 14 amino acids. CDR3 amino acids: CASSLDSYTDTQYF. The CDR3 DNA follows: TGTGCCAGCAGCCTGGACAGCTACACAGATACGCAGTATTTT.

This clonotype occurred many times. Germline is not matched at one junction end, which may reflect a read error. The V call is TRBV4-2, the J call TRBJ2-1, with 8 bases that match TRBD2. Germline CDR1 and CDR2: LGHNA and YNFKEQ. This CDR3 comprises 16 residues. The CDR3 DNA is TGTGCCAGCACCCAAGAAGACAGCGGGGGACCCCATGAGCAGTTCTTC. Amino acid sequence: CASTQEDSGGPHEQFF.

The chain links TRBV28 to TRBJ1-6; a possible D gene is TRBD1 (5 bases). The CDR3 is 15 amino acids. The V and J ends lost 5 bases and 2 bases respectively, with 10 bases between them. In germline, CDR1 is MDHEN, CDR2 SYDVKM. The CDR3 DNA reads TGTGCCAGCAGTCTCGGGGGGGCCTATAATTCACCCCTCCACTTT. Amino acids: CASSLGGAYNSPLHF.

This clonotype showed up many times. V gene TRBV6-5 combines with J gene TRBJ2-5; D unclear. The V gene lost 0 bases and the J gene lost 0 bases, with 5 bases spanning the gap. CDR1 MNHEY and CDR2 SVGAGI come from the germline V gene. The length of the CDR3 is 14 residues. CDR3 sequence (DNA): TGTGCCAGCAGTTACTCGAAACACCAAGAGACCCAGTACTTC. Amino acids: CASSYSKHQETQYF.

This chain links TRBV4-1 with TRBJ2-7, with 11 nucleotides matching TRBD2. Per germline, CDR1 MGHRA and CDR2 YSYEKL. The V segment lost 0 bases and the J segment 9 bases; nucleotides outside the gene matches: 16. CDR3 length: 18 residues. The CDR3 protein is CASSQDSRGLADLLGQYF. CDR3 DNA: TGCGCCAGCAGCCAAGATTCGCGGGGACTAGCGGACCTCCTGGGGCAGTACTTC.